There are a few counts of the clone carrying this T cell receptor (beta chain). This sample is drawn from a study of blood T cells in healthy people across ages. A sample-barcoded 5' primer and a J-beta primer mix were used in a second PCR of roughly 6 to 11 cycles. TCRdb reanalysed the 5' RACE reads using MiXCR and keeps one entry per CDR3 protein. The profile covers 1.2 million to 1.5 million distinct CDR3 sequences, with 59% appearing a single time and more than 6% taken by the ten largest. This TCR came from a man aged 18-30 years in good health. The sequencing sample was made of blood.

DNA for the CDR3: TGTGCCAGCAGCCCTACCCCCGGGACAGGGAAAAGCCGATACACTGAAGCTTTCTTT. This gives the protein CASSPTPGTGKSRYTEAFF. The chain carries TRBV6-1 and TRBJ1-1, with 9 bases aligning to TRBD1. Per germline, CDR1 MNHNS and CDR2 SASEGT. The V segment lost 6 bases and the J segment 3 bases; nucleotides outside the gene matches: 20. CDR3 length equals 19 residues.